This TCR beta chain is drawn from a study of spatial heterogeneity in lung cancer (dated by TCRdb to the late 2010s). Turning to the overall study: Beta-chain transcripts were consistently detected in greater numbers than alpha-chain transcripts, which likely reflects a higher abundance of beta-chain transcripts. Both alpha and beta chains were TCR-sequenced in approximately 200 tumor regions, around 64 matched nontumor lung samples and over 55 PBMC samples obtained at surgery. In the raw uncorrected reads, each unique combination of TCR and UMI appeared more than ten times on average. Nonsynonymous mutation counts, determined by whole-exome sequencing of tumor tissue, were related to features of the TCR repertoire. In tumor regions, TCR transcript counts showed a strong correlation with a T cell transcriptional module score from matched bulk RNA-seq. In non-small cell lung cancer, the study made a quantitative comparison of TCR alpha and beta repertoires among multiple tumor regions, matched nontumor lung and blood.

Via the germline V gene, CDR1 is MNHNS and CDR2 SASEGT. From cysteine to phenylalanine, the CDR3 is 13 amino acids long. Only the CDR3 region is kept as DNA, spanning 39 bases read in frame from base 1. V loses 3 bases of germline sequence and J loses 7 bases, and the interval between the two ends is 10 bases. Library construction relied on 5' RACE. This sample was sequenced with a NextSeq 500. To allow correction of PCR and sequencing errors, the TCR library protocol tagged every TCR cDNA molecule with a unique molecular identifier. Concerning the study's data processing: Decombinator tools were used for TCR identification, UMI-based error correction and CDR3 extraction. Expanded TCRs were defined as those above a frequency of 2 per 1,000, corresponding to the top 1% of the tumor frequency distribution. Expanded tumor TCRs statistically deemed absent (corrected P<0.05) from at least one tumor region were classed as regional, and all other expanded tumor TCRs were classed as ubiquitous. Rényi diversity was computed with the R vegan package after subsampling each repertoire 100 times to 5,000 TCRs. CDR3 similarity networks were constructed using string-kernel similarity of amino acid triplets, with links drawn between CDR3s whose pairwise similarity was above 0.82. Through fastp at Q25 and MiXCR, TCRdb rebuilt clones from the public reads, retaining in-frame beta chains. One record per CDR3 amino acid sequence lists the most common genes and DNA. The V and J calls reflect TCRdb's pipeline rather than the authors' work. The sample table shows about 10,000 distinct CDR3 sequences, and around 12% are seen once. The top ten hold about 10% of the sample.

This clonotype is considered medium-sized (0.01 to 0.1%). No cognate antigen has been identified for it. Per-base quality was not reported, and no clone a single base away is much larger than it. According to the study, the label for this sample's time point signals: sample taken at primary tumor resection. Samples were obtained from over 70 patients with early-stage, untreated non-small cell lung cancer from the lung TRACERx cohort. Without any cell sorting, TCR sequencing was performed on whole RNA extracted either from tumor and nontumor lung tissue or from cryopreserved PBMC samples. Only patients for whom sufficient RNA was available from at least two tumor regions were selected for TCR sequencing. Tumor and adjacent nontumor lung specimens were reviewed by a lung pathologist before selection. Study-level results and caveats: A correlation was observed between the number of expanded intratumoral alpha and beta TCRs and the tumor nonsynonymous mutation count. Counts of ubiquitous and regional expanded TCRs correlated with counts of ubiquitous and regional nonsynonymous mutations, respectively. TCR-seq was estimated to cover only approximately 7% of tumor T cells for alpha chains and 13% for beta chains. Additional single-cell paired TCR alpha and beta sequencing was considered necessary to confirm, at a functional level, the hypothesis that regional TCRs recognize regional mutations.

This receptor chain uses TRBV6-1 and TRBJ1-5, with the D gene not confidently named. Sequenced here: lung tumor tissue, sampled at surgery. This sequence was found in a male donor with early-stage non-small cell lung cancer. In nucleotides, the sequence is TGTGCCAGCAGTGACACGGCGGGGCAGCCCCAGCATTTT. This is translated as CASSDTAGQPQHF.